This TCR beta chain was sequenced in a study of post-analysis software for immune sequencing data. Study-level results: Elevated frequency relative to controls characterized several TRBV segments in patients, TRBV5-6, TRBV5-1 and TRBV20-1 among them.

The CDR3 totals 14 residues. Unique molecular identifiers had been added to the TCR beta cDNA libraries. TCRdb redid the calling of the PCR reads with MiXCR, one entry per CDR3 protein. Of about 810,000 distinct CDR3 sequences detected, around 53% appear once; the ten largest clones hold roughly 4.4%. This clonotype was seen a few times. The antigen is undetermined. One end of the junction is discordant with germline, which a read error may explain. The chain uses TRBV12-3 or TRBV12-4 and TRBJ2-3; D is perhaps TRBD2 (5 bases). This clonotype was sampled from a girl aged 5 to 17 with multiple sclerosis. The sample taken for sequencing was blood. CDR3 DNA sequence: TGTGTCAGCAGTTTCGGGGTGACCGCAGATACGCAGTATTTT. This gives the protein CVSSFGVTADTQYF.